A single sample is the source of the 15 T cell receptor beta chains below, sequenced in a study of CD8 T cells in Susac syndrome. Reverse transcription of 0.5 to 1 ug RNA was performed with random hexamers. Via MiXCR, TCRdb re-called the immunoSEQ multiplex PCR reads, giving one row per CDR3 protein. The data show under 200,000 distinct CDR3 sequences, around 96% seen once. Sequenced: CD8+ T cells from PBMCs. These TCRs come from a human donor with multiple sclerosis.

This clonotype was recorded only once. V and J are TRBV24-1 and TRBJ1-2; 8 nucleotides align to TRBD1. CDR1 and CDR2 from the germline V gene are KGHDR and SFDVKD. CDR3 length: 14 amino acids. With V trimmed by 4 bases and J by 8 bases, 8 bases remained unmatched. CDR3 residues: CATSDPKTGAGYTF. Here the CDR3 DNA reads TGTGCCACCAGTGACCCAAAGACAGGGGCCGGCTACACCTTC.

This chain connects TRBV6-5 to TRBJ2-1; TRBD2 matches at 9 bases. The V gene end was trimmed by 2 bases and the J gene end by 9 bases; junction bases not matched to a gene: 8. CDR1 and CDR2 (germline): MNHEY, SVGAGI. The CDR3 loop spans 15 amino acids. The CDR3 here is CASSYGAGGLSEQFF. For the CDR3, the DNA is TGTGCCAGCAGTTACGGCGCGGGAGGGCTCTCTGAGCAGTTCTTC.

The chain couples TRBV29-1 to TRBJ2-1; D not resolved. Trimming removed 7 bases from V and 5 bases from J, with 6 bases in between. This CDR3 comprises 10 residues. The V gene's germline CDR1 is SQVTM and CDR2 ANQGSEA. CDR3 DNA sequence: TGCAGCGCCGGTGACAATGAGCAGTTCTTC. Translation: CSAGDNEQFF.

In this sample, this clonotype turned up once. The CDR3 DNA reads as TGTGCCAGCAGTTGGACGACAGGTTGGGACGAGCAGTACTTC. Its translation is CASSWTTGWDEQYF. The gene calls are TRBV27 and TRBJ2-7, with TRBD1 as a possible D gene (6 bases). Germline V gene lookup returns CDR1 MNHEY and CDR2 SMNVEV (reference sequence). Trimming left V 4 bases short and J 5 bases short, with 15 bases between. The CDR3 totals 14 residues.

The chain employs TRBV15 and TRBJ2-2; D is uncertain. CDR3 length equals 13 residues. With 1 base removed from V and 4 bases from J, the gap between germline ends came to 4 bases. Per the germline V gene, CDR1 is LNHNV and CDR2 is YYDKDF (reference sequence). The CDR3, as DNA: TGTGCCACCAGCAGAGTCGGCACCGGGGAGCTGTTTTTT. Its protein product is CATSRVGTGELFF.

CDR3 coding DNA: TGTGCCAGCAGTTTATTAGACACTGAAGCTTTCTTT. This sequence encodes CASSLLDTEAFF. This chain uses TRBV12-3 or TRBV12-4 with TRBJ1-1, with D hard to call. The CDR3 runs 12 residues. V lost 2 bases to trimming and J lost 3 bases, with 4 bases between them.

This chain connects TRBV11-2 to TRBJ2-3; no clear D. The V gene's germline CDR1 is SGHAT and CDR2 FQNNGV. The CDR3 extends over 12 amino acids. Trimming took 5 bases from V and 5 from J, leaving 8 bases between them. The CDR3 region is CASSPQQDTQYF. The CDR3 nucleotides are TGTGCCAGCAGCCCGCAGCAAGATACGCAGTATTTT.

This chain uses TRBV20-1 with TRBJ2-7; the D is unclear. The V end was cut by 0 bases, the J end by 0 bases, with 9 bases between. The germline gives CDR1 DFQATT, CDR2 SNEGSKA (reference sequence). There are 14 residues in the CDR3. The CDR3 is CSARDADNSYEQYF. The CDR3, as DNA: TGCAGTGCTAGAGATGCAGACAACTCCTACGAGCAGTACTTC.

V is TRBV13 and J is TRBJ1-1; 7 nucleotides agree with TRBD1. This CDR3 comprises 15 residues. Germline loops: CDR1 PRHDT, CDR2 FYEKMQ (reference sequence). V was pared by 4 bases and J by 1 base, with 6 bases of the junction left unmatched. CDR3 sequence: CASSYPGQTNTEAFF. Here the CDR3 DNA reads TGTGCCAGCAGCTACCCGGGACAGACGAACACTGAAGCTTTCTTT.

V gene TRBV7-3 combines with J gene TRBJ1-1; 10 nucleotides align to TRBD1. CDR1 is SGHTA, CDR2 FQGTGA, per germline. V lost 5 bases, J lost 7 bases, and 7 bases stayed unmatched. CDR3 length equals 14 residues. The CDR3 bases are TGTGCCAGCAGCCCAGGGACAGGGGACTATGAAGCTTTCTTT. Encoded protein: CASSPGTGDYEAFF.

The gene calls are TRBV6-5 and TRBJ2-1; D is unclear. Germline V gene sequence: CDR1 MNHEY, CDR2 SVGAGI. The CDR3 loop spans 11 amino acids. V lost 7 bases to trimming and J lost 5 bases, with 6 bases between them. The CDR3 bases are TGTGCCAGCACCGGAGACAATGAGCAGTTCTTC. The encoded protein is CASTGDNEQFF.

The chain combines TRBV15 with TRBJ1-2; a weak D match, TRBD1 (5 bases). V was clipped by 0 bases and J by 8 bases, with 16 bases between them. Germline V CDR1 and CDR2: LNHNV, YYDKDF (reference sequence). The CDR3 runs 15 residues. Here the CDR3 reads CATSRDELGTRGYTF. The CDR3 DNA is TGTGCCACCAGCAGAGATGAGTTGGGGACTCGAGGCTACACCTTC.

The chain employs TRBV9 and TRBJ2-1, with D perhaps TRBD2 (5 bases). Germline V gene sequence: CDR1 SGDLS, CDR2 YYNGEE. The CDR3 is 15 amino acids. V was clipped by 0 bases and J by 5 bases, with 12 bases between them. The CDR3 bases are TGTGCCAGCAGCGTAGGTGGAGCGGAGAACAATGAGCAGTTCTTC. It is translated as CASSVGGAENNEQFF.

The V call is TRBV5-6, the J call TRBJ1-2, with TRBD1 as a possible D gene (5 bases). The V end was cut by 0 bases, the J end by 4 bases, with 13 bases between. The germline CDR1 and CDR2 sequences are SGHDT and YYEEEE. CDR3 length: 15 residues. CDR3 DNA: TGTGCCAGCAGCTTGGTTAGCAGGGCGCCCTATGGCTACACCTTC. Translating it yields CASSLVSRAPYGYTF.

The CDR3 DNA reads TGCAGTGCTAGATCAGACAGGGCAGTCACTGAAGCTTTCTTT. The encoded protein is CSARSDRAVTEAFF. The chain employs TRBV20-1 and TRBJ1-1; 7 positions agree with TRBD1. Germline CDR1 reads DFQATT; CDR2 reads SNEGSKA (reference sequence). The CDR3 runs 14 residues. J lost 4 bases, V lost 2 bases, and 7 bases had no gene match.